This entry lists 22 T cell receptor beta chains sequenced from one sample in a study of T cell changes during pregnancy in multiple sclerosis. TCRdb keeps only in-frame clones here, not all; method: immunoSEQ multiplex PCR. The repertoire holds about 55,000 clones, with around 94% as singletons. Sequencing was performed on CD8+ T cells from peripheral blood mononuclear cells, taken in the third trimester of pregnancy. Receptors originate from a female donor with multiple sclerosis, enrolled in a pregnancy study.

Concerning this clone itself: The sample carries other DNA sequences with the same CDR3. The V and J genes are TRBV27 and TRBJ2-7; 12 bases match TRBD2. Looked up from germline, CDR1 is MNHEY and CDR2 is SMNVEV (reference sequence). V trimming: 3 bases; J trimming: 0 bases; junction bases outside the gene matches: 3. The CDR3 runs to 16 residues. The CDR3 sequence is CASSFSSGRVSYEQYF. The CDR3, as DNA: TGTGCCAGCAGTTTTTCTAGCGGGAGGGTCTCCTACGAGCAGTACTTC.

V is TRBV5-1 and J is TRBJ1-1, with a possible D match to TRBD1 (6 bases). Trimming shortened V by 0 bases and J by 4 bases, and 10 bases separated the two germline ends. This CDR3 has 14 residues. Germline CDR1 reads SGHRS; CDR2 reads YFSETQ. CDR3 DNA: TGCGCCAGCAGCTTGGAGGACAGTTTCACTGAAGCTTTCTTT. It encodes CASSLEDSFTEAFF.

The CDR3 is CASSATTGPSYEQYF. CDR3 coding DNA: TGTGCCAGCAGCGCTACGACAGGGCCCTCCTACGAGCAGTACTTC. The chain joins TRBV5-4 to TRBJ2-5; 7 bases line up with TRBD1. The J call may be in error: the DNA end matches TRBJ2-7 better. This CDR3 contains 15 residues. Germline V gene data show CDR1 as SGHNT and CDR2 as YYREEE (reference sequence).

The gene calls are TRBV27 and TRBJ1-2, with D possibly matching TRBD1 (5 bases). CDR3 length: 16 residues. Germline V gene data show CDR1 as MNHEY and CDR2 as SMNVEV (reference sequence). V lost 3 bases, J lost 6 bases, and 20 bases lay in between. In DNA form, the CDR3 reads TGTGCCAGCAGTTTTACATATCCCCCAGGGAAGAATGGCTACACCTTC. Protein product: CASSFTYPPGKNGYTF.

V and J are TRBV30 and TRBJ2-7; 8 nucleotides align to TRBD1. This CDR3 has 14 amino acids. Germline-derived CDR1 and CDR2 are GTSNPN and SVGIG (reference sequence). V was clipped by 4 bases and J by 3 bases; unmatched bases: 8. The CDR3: CAWTRGPSSYEQYF. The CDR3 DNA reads TGTGCCTGGACCAGGGGGCCCTCTAGCTACGAGCAGTACTTC.

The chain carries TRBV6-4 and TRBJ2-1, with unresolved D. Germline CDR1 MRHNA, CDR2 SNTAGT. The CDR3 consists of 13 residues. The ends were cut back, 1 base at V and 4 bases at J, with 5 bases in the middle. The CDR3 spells CASSDWAYNEQFF. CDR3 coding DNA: TGTGCCAGCAGTGACTGGGCGTACAATGAGCAGTTCTTC.

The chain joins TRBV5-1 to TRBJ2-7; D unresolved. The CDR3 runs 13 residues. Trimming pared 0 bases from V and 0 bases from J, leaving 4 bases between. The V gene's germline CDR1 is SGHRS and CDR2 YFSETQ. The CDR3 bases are TGCGCCAGCAGCTTGGACGGCTCCTACGAGCAGTACTTC. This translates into CASSLDGSYEQYF. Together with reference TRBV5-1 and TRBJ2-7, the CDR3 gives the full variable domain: KAGVTQTPRYLIKTRGQQVTLSCSPISGHRSVSWYQQTPGQGLQFLFEYFSETQRNKGNFPGRFSGRQFSNSRSEMNVSTLELGDSALYLCASSLDGSYEQYFGPGTRLTVT.

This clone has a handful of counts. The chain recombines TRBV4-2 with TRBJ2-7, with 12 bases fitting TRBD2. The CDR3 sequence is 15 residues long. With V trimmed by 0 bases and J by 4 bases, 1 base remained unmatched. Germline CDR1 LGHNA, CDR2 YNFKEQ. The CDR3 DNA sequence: TGTGCCAGCAGCCAAGAGACTAGCGGGAGTTACGAGCAGTACTTC. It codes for CASSQETSGSYEQYF.

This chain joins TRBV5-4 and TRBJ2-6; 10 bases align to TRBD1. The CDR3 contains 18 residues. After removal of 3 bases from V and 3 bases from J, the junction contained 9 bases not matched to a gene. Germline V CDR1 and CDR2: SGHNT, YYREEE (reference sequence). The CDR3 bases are TGTGCCAGCAGCTCACTCTGGACAGGGGGTGGTGGGGCCAACGTCCTGACTTTC. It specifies CASSSLWTGGGGANVLTF.

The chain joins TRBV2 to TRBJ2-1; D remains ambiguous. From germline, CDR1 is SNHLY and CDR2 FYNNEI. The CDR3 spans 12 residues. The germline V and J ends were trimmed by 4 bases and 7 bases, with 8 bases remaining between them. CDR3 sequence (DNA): TGTGCCAGCAGTGCACCGACAAATGAGCAGTTCTTC. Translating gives CASSAPTNEQFF.

The CDR3 here is CASILRGLGNTEAFF. DNA for the CDR3: TGTGCCAGCATTCTGAGGGGGCTGGGGAACACTGAAGCTTTCTTT. The V gene is TRBV6-5, the J gene TRBJ1-1, with 7 bases matching TRBD1. This CDR3 contains 15 residues. Germline-derived CDR1 and CDR2 are MNHEY and SVGAGI. V shed 7 bases and J 1 base; nucleotides not matched to a gene: 9.

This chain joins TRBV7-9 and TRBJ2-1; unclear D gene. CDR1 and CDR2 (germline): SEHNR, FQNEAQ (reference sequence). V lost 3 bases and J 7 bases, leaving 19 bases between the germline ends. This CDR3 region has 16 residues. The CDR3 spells CASSFPIAIPTNEQFF. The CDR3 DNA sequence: TGTGCCAGCAGCTTCCCCATAGCTATTCCTACAAATGAGCAGTTCTTC.

DNA for the CDR3: TGTGCCAGCAGCCAGACGGGCTCCTACGAGCAGTACTTC. Encoded protein: CASSQTGSYEQYF. The chain is built from TRBV2 and TRBJ2-7, with D unclear. Trimming shortened V by 6 bases and J by 0 bases, and 9 bases separated the two germline ends. The CDR3 covers 13 residues. The germline V gene has CDR1 SNHLY and CDR2 FYNNEI.

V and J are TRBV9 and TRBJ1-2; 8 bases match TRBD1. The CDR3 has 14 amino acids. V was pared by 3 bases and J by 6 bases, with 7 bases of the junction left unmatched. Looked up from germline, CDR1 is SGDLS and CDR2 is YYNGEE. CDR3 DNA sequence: TGTGCCAGCAGCGCGCCGGGACAGGTAGATGGCTACACCTTC. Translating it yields CASSAPGQVDGYTF.

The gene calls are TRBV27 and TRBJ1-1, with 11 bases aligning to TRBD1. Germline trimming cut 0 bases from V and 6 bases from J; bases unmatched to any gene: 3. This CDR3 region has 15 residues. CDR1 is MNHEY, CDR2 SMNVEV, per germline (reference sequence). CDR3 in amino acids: CASSLSGQGVSEAFF. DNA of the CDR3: TGTGCCAGCAGTTTATCGGGACAGGGGGTCTCTGAAGCTTTCTTT.

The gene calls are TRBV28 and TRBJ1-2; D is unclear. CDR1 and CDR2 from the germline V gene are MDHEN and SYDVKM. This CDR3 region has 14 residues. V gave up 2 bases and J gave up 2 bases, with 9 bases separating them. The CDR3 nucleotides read TGTGCCAGCAGTTTAAACAGCTGGAACTATGGCTACACCTTC. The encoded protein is CASSLNSWNYGYTF.

CDR3 loop: CAWGVVACDTGELFF. Here the CDR3 DNA reads TGTGCCTGGGGGGTAGTAGCGTGTGACACCGGGGAGCTGTTTTTT. The chain couples TRBV30 to TRBJ2-2; D might be TRBD2 (5 bases). Germline assignment: CDR1 GTSNPN and CDR2 SVGIG (reference sequence). V lost 5 bases and J 3 bases, leaving 16 bases between the germline ends. This CDR3 is built from 15 residues.

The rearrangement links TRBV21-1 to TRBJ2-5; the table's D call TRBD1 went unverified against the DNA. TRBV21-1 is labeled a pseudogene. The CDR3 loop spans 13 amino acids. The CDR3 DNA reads TGTGCCAGCAGCACAAACAGGGAAGAGACCCAGTACTTC. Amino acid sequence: CASSTNREETQYF.

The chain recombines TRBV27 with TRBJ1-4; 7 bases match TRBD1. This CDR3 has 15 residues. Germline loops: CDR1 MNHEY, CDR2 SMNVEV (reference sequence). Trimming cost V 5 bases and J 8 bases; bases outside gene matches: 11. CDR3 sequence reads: CASSPLQTGWEKLFF. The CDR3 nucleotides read TGTGCCAGCAGTCCCCTCCAGACAGGGTGGGAAAAACTGTTTTTT.

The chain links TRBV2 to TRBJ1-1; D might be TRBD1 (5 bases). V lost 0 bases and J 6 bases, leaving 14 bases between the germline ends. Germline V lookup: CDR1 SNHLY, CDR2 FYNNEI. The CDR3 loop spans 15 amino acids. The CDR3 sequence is CASSEARQGLPEAFF. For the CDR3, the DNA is TGTGCCAGCAGTGAAGCGCGGCAGGGTCTGCCTGAAGCTTTCTTT.

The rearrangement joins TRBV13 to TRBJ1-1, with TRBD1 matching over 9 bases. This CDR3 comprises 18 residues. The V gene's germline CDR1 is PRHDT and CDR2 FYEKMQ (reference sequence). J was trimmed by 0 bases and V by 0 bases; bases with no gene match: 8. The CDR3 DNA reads TGTGCCAGCAGCTTAGGGTCGGACAGGGGAACTATGAACACTGAAGCTTTCTTT. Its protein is CASSLGSDRGTMNTEAFF.

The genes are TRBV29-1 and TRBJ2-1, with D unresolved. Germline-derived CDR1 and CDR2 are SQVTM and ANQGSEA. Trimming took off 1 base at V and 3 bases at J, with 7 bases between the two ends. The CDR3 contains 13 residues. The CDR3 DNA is TGCAGCGTTGAAGTGTCCAACTACAATGAGCAGTTCTTC. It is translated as CSVEVSNYNEQFF.